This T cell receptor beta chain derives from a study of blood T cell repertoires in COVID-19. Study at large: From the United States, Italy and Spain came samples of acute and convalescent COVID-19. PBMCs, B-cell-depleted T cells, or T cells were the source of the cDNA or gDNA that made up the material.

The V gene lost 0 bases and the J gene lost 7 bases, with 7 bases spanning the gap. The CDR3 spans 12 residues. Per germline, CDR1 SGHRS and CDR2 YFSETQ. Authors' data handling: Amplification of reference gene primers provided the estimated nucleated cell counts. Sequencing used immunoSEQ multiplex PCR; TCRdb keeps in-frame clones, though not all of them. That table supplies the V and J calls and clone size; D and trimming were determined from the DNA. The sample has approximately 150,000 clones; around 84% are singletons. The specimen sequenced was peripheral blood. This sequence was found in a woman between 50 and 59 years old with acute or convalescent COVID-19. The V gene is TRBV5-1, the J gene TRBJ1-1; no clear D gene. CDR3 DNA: TGCGCCAGCAGCTTGGAAAGCCGTGAAGCTTTCTTT. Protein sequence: CASSLESREAFF.